The entry below describes one T cell receptor (beta chain). Antigen unknown. The data were produced by immunoSEQ multiplex PCR, yet TCRdb's version contains in-frame clones alone and is incomplete. This table has tens of thousands of clones, about 81% appearing once. The data originate from a study of T cells in narcolepsy. Turning to the study itself: Patients with NT1 or NT2 and healthy control donors were enrolled.

Study-wide results and caveats: Healthy controls reportedly lacked the autoreactive clonotypes serially found in patients' blood. HCRT-specific and TRIB2-specific autoreactive clonotypes appeared among same-patient CSF and blood CD4+ clonotypes. Some memory CD4+ repertoires had no autoreactive clone sequences.

CDR3 length: 13 amino acids. V dropped 3 bases and J dropped 5 bases, with 9 bases sitting between them. Germline loops: CDR1 KGHSH, CDR2 LQKENI. The chain carries TRBV18 and TRBJ2-3; possibly TRBD2 for D (6 bases). Material: CD45RA- memory CD4+ T cells from PBMCs. This clonotype was sampled from a human donor with narcolepsy. The CDR3 loop reads CASSPEGGDTQYF. The CDR3 region has the DNA TGTGCCAGCTCACCCGAGGGAGGAGATACGCAGTATTTT.